Below are 22 T cell receptor beta chains sequenced from a single sample in a study of vaccination and CD4 T cells after COVID-19. TCRdb called the PCR reads again in MiXCR, with one record for every CDR3 protein. Of about 18,000 distinct CDR3 sequences listed, around 63% are singletons. The sample consisted of CD4+ T cells from blood, taken after SARS-CoV-2 vaccination. Receptors originate from a human donor who had recovered from COVID-19.

This clonotype was detected a few times. The rearrangement joins TRBV7-9 to TRBJ2-3; D gene ambiguous. Trimming took 4 bases from V and 2 from J, leaving 16 bases between them. The germline V gene has CDR1 SEHNR and CDR2 FQNEAQ (reference sequence). The CDR3 has 16 residues. Here the CDR3 reads CASSSGRVPLTDTQYF. For the CDR3, the DNA is TGTGCCAGCAGCTCTGGTAGGGTCCCCCTCACAGATACGCAGTATTTT.

The rearrangement uses TRBV24-1 and TRBJ2-3, with D perhaps matching TRBD2 (6 bases). Germline values: CDR1 KGHDR, CDR2 SFDVKD. The V end was cut by 1 base, the J end by 5 bases, with 9 bases between. This CDR3 has 14 amino acids. Here the CDR3 reads CATSDFRGIDTQYF. The CDR3 DNA reads TGTGCCACCAGTGATTTCCGGGGGATAGATACGCAGTATTTT.

This clonotype came up a few times. CDR3 bases: TGCAGTCCCGGACAGGGCAGCAACACTGAAGCTTTCTTT. It codes for CSPGQGSNTEAFF. The rearrangement links TRBV20-1 to TRBJ1-1; 8 bases fit TRBD1. Germline loops: CDR1 DFQATT, CDR2 SNEGSKA (reference sequence). Germline trimming cut 8 bases from V and 2 bases from J; bases unmatched to any gene: 7. The CDR3 has 13 amino acids.

The chain combines TRBV2 with TRBJ2-3, with TRBD2 matching 7 bases. V shed 4 bases, J shed 0 bases, and the junction held 10 bases outside the gene matches. CDR3 length equals 17 residues. Germline CDR1 is SNHLY and CDR2 is FYNNEI. The CDR3 coding sequence is TGTGCCAGCAGTGGGCGGACTAGTGTAACTAGCACAGATACGCAGTATTTT. Residues: CASSGRTSVTSTDTQYF. The full variable domain, its missing parts supplied by reference TRBV2 and TRBJ2-3, is EPEVTQTPSHQVTQMGQEVILRCVPISNHLYFYWYRQILGQKVEFLVSFYNNEISEKSEIFDDQFSVERPDGSNFTLKIRSTKLEDSAMYFCASSGRTSVTSTDTQYFGPGTRLTVL.

This CDR3 is CSARDSKTGELFF. As DNA, the CDR3 is TGCAGTGCTAGAGATAGTAAGACCGGGGAGCTGTTTTTT. The chain uses TRBV20-1 and TRBJ2-2; D is ambiguous. V was pared by 0 bases and J by 5 bases, with 7 bases between. The CDR3 is 13 amino acids. Per germline, CDR1 DFQATT and CDR2 SNEGSKA (reference sequence).

This clonotype came up a few times. The rearrangement joins TRBV20-1 to TRBJ1-5, with 7 positions matching TRBD1. V trimming: 1 base; J trimming: 6 bases; junction bases outside the gene matches: 9. Germline values: CDR1 DFQATT, CDR2 SNEGSKA (reference sequence). This CDR3 spans 15 amino acids. CDR3 protein: CSARGNRGVGQPQHF. In DNA form, the CDR3 reads TGCAGTGCTAGAGGGAACAGGGGAGTTGGTCAGCCCCAGCATTTT.

The genes are TRBV2 and TRBJ1-3, with TRBD1 as a possible D gene (6 bases). CDR3 length equals 14 residues. Germline CDR1 SNHLY, CDR2 FYNNEI. The V and J ends lost 4 bases and 7 bases respectively, with 14 bases between them. The CDR3 is CASSGGQGSNTIYF. CDR3 in DNA: TGTGCCAGCAGTGGAGGTCAGGGGTCTAACACCATATATTTT.

V and J are TRBV25-1 and TRBJ2-5; 10 nucleotides line up with TRBD1. Germline trimming cut 0 bases from V and 4 bases from J; bases unmatched to any gene: 8. Germline CDR1 reads MGHDK; CDR2 reads SYGVNS. This CDR3 is 17 amino acids long. Here the CDR3 DNA reads TGTGCCAGCAGTGAATATTCGAGGGACAGGGGTCGAGAGACCCAGTACTTC. It encodes CASSEYSRDRGRETQYF.

The chain has TRBV2 and TRBJ2-2; 7 bases are shared with TRBD2. Per the germline V gene, CDR1 is SNHLY and CDR2 is FYNNEI. V dropped 6 bases and J dropped 6; count of bases not matched to a gene: 4. The CDR3 covers 13 residues. The chain's CDR3 is CASSSREAGELFF. The CDR3, as DNA: TGTGCCAGCAGCTCCCGGGAGGCCGGGGAGCTGTTTTTT.

This chain uses TRBV6-5 with TRBJ2-7, with D possibly TRBD2 on 6 matching bases. From germline, CDR1 is MNHEY and CDR2 SVGAGI. CDR3 length: 14 amino acids. Trimming left V 2 bases short and J 7 bases short, with 15 bases between. The CDR3 is CASSYGGRKREQYF. The CDR3 region has the DNA TGTGCCAGCAGTTACGGGGGGAGGAAGCGAGAGCAGTACTTC.

The gene calls are TRBV28 and TRBJ1-2; D perhaps matches TRBD1 (6 bases). Trimming took off 6 bases at V and 8 bases at J, with 19 bases between the two ends. Looked up from germline, CDR1 is MDHEN and CDR2 is SYDVKM. The CDR3 sequence is 14 residues long. The CDR3 DNA follows: TGTGCCAGCAGCCCTAGCGACAGGAAGGGGGGCTACACCTTC. Its translation: CASSPSDRKGGYTF.

This sequence joins TRBV7-2 and TRBJ2-4; a possible D gene is TRBD2 (5 bases). Deletions cut 3 bases from V and 6 bases from J, with 9 bases between. This CDR3 has 13 amino acids. Germline V gene data show CDR1 as SGHTA and CDR2 as FQGNSA. CDR3 region: CASSLWRANIQYF. As DNA, the CDR3 is TGTGCCAGCAGCTTGTGGCGGGCAAACATTCAGTACTTC.

The chain is built from TRBV19 and TRBJ2-1; D possibly uses TRBD1 or TRBD2 (5 bases each). The CDR3 spans 13 residues. Germline values: CDR1 LNHDA, CDR2 SQIVND (reference sequence). Trimming stripped 2 bases from V and 6 bases from J, with 8 bases between. CDR3 amino acids: CASSITGTNEQFF. The CDR3 nucleotides read TGTGCCAGTAGTATAACGGGGACCAATGAGCAGTTCTTC.

This sequence joins TRBV11-1 and TRBJ1-1; TRBD1 agrees at 7 bases. CDR3 length: 16 residues. V lost 4 bases and J lost 4; bases outside the gene matches: 12. Germline V lookup: CDR1 SGHAT, CDR2 FQDESV (reference sequence). The CDR3 DNA reads TGTGCCAGCAGCTCGGAAAGGGGGCGGTGGATCACTGAAGCTTTCTTT. Translation gives CASSSERGRWITEAFF.

This clonotype turned up a few times. The gene calls are TRBV6-1 and TRBJ1-1; 8 bases line up with TRBD1. CDR3 length: 15 amino acids. From germline, CDR1 is MNHNS and CDR2 SASEGT. V shed 7 bases and J 5 bases; nucleotides not matched to a gene: 12. CDR3 in DNA: TGTGCCAGCACTACCCAGGGGGCGCGGGAGACTGAAGCTTTCTTT. It yields the protein CASTTQGARETEAFF.

The chain combines TRBV20-1 with TRBJ1-3; 7 bases are a match to TRBD1. The germline V gene has CDR1 DFQATT and CDR2 SNEGSKA (reference sequence). Unmatched junction bases numbered 18, after V lost 4 bases and J lost 0 bases. This CDR3 region has 19 residues. CDR3 sequence reads: CSAKRPGQTPPYSGNTIYF. CDR3 DNA: TGCAGTGCTAAGAGACCGGGACAGACTCCTCCGTACTCTGGAAACACCATATATTTT.

CDR3 bases: TGTGCCAGCAGTAGACAGGATGCAGGGTCAGATACGCAGTATTTT. As protein: CASSRQDAGSDTQYF. The rearrangement uses TRBV27 and TRBJ2-3, with D possibly matching TRBD1 (6 bases). Trimming stripped 5 bases from V and 4 bases from J, with 16 bases between. The CDR3 sequence is 15 residues long. CDR1 and CDR2 (germline): MNHEY, SMNVEV (reference sequence).

This clonotype came up a few times. The V call is TRBV20-1, the J call TRBJ1-4; 9 bases are a match to TRBD1. J lost 4 bases, V lost 4 bases, and 4 bases had no gene match. Germline-derived CDR1 and CDR2 are DFQATT and SNEGSKA (reference sequence). CDR3 size: 14 residues. In nucleotides, the CDR3 is TGCAGTGCTAACCCGACAGGGGGTAATGAAAAACTGTTTTTT. This encodes CSANPTGGNEKLFF.

The chain recombines TRBV11-1 with TRBJ2-2; 9 nucleotides align to TRBD1. CDR1 is SGHAT and CDR2 is FQDESV in the germline V gene (reference sequence). V lost 1 base, J lost 4 bases, and 4 bases stayed unmatched. This CDR3 has 16 residues. The CDR3 is CASSLEDRGFTGELFF. DNA for the CDR3: TGTGCCAGCAGCTTAGAAGACAGGGGGTTCACCGGGGAGCTGTTTTTT.

The chain recombines TRBV6-4 with TRBJ2-1, with TRBD2 matching 7 bases. The CDR3 extends over 15 amino acids. V was pared by 7 bases and J by 7 bases, with 13 bases of the junction left unmatched. CDR1 is MRHNA and CDR2 is SNTAGT in the germline V gene. Here the CDR3 DNA reads TGTGCCAGCACCACCCTATCCGCGGGAGAAAATGAGCAGTTCTTC. Its protein is CASTTLSAGENEQFF.

J is TRBJ2-2 and V is TRBV7-9; TRBD1 matches 12 bases. Germline V gene data show CDR1 as SEHNR and CDR2 as FQNEAQ (reference sequence). Losses at the gene ends were 5 bases for V and 7 bases for J; bases not matched to a gene: 8. The CDR3 length is 16 residues. The CDR3 here is CASSTRDRGLDGELFF. CDR3 nucleotides: TGTGCCAGCAGCACCCGGGACAGGGGGCTTGACGGGGAGCTGTTTTTT.

V usage is TRBV19 and J usage is TRBJ1-5, with D possibly being TRBD1 (6 bases). V lost 5 bases and J 2 bases, leaving 19 bases between the germline ends. The CDR3 is 17 amino acids. Germline CDR1 and CDR2: LNHDA and SQIVND (reference sequence). As DNA, the CDR3 is TGTGCCAGTAGTCACAGGAGGTCAGGGGTGGGCAATCAGCCCCAGCATTTT. Translating it yields CASSHRRSGVGNQPQHF.